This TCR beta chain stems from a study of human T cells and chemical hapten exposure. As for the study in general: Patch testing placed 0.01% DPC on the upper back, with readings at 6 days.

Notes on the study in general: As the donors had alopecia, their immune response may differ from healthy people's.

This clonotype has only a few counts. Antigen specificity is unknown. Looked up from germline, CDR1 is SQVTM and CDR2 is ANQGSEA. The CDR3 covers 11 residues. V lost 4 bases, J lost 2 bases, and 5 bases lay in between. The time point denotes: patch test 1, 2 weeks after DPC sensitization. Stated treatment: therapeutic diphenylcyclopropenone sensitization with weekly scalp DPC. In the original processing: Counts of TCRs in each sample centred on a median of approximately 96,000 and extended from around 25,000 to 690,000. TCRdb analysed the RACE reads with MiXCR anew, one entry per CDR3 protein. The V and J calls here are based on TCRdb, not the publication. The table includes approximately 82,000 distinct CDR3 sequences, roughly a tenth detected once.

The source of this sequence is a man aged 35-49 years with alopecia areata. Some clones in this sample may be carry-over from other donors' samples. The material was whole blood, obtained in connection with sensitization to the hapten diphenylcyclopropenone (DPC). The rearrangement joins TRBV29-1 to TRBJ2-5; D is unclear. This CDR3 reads CSVAQQETQYF. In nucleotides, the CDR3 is TGCAGCGTTGCCCAACAAGAGACCCAGTACTTC.